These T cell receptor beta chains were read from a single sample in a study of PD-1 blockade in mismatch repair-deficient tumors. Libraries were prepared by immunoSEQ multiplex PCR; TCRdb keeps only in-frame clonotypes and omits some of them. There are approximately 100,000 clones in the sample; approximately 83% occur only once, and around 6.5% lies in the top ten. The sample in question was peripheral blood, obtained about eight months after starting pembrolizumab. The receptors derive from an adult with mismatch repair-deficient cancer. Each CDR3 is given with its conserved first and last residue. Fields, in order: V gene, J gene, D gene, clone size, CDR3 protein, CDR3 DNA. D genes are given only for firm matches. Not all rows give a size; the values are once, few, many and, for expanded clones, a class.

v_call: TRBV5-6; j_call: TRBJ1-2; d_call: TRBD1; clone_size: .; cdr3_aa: CASKWTGDNYGYTF; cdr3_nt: TGTGCCAGCAAGTGGACAGGGGATAACTATGGCTACACCTTC
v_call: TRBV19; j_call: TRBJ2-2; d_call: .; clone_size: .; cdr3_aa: CASNLRGSGELFF; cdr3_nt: TGTGCCAGTAATCTGAGGGGGTCCGGGGAGCTGTTTTTT
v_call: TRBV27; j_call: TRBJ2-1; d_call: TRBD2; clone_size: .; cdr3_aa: CASSGSGTSGQSSYNEQFF; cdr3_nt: TGTGCCAGCAGTGGTTCCGGGACTAGCGGGCAGAGCTCCTACAATGAGCAGTTCTTC
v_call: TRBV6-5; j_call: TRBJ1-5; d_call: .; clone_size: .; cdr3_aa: CASSLLGVGQPQHF; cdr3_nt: TGTGCCAGCAGCCTCCTAGGGGTGGGACAGCCCCAGCATTTT
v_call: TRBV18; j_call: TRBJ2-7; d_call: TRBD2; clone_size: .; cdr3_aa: CASSPNWGLAKFPLSEQYF; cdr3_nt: TGTGCCAGCTCACCTAATTGGGGACTAGCGAAGTTCCCTCTGAGCGAGCAGTACTTC
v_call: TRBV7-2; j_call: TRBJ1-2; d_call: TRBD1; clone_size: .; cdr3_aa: CASSKPGQDYGYTF; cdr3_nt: TGTGCCAGCAGCAAACCGGGACAGGACTATGGCTACACCTTC
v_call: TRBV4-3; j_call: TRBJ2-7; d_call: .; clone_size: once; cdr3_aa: CASSQDEGTAREQYF; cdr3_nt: TGCGCCAGCAGCCAAGACGAGGGGACGGCGAGGGAGCAGTACTTC
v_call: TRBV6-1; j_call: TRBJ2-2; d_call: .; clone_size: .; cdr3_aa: CASSARWGTGELFF; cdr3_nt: TGTGCCAGCAGTGCACGGTGGGGCACCGGGGAGCTGTTTTTT
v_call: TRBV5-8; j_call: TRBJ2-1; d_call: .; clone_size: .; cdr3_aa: CASSSRVHEQFF; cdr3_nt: TGTGCCAGCAGCTCCAGGGTCCATGAGCAGTTCTTC
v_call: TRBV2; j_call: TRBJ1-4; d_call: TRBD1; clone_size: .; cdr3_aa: CASRAGTGGSNEKLFF; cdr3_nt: TGTGCCAGCAGGGCCGGGACAGGGGGATCTAATGAAAAACTGTTTTTT
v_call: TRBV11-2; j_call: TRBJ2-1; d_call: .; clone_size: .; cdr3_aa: CASSLEASPGSKQFF; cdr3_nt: TGTGCCAGCAGCTTAGAGGCTAGTCCCGGTTCTAAGCAGTTCTTC
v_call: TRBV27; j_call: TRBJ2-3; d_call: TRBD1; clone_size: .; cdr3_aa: CASSDGQGLTITDTQYF; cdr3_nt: TGTGCCAGCAGTGACGGACAGGGCCTTACAATCACAGATACGCAGTATTTT
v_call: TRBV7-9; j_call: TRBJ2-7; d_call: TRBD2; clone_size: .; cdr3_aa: CASSQPSGSRDEQYF; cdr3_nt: TGTGCCAGCAGCCAACCGAGCGGGAGCAGGGACGAGCAGTACTTC
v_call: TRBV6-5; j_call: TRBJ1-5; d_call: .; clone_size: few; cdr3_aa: CASRPNSNQPQHF; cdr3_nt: TGTGCCAGCAGACCCAATAGCAATCAGCCCCAGCATTTT
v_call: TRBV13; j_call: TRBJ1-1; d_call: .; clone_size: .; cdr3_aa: CASLLARGGRGTEAFF; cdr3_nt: TGTGCCAGCTTACTAGCGAGGGGGGGTCGTGGCACTGAAGCTTTCTTT
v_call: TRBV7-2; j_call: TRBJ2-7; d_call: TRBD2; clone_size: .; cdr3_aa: CASTRGGGPNEQYF; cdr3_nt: TGTGCCAGCACACGGGGGGGAGGGCCCAACGAGCAGTACTTC
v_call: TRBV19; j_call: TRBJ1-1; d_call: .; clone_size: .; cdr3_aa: CASSIEANTEAFF; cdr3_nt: TGTGCCAGTAGTATAGAGGCGAACACTGAAGCTTTCTTT
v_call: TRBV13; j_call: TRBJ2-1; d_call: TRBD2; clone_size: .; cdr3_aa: CASSLTTGLAGVNEQFF; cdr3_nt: TGTGCCAGCAGCTTAACTACGGGACTAGCGGGAGTTAATGAGCAGTTCTTC
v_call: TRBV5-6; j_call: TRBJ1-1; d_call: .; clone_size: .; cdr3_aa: CASSPRGSLMNTEAFF; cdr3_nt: TGTGCCAGCAGCCCGCGGGGCTCACTTATGAACACTGAAGCTTTCTTT
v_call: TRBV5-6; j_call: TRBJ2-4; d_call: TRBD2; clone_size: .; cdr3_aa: CASSLVGLGAKNIQYF; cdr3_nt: TGTGCCAGCAGCTTGGTGGGACTAGGTGCCAAAAACATTCAGTACTTC
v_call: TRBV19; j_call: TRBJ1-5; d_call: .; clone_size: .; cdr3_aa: CASSLGQRQPQHF; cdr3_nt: TGTGCCAGTAGTCTGGGGCAGAGACAGCCCCAGCATTTT
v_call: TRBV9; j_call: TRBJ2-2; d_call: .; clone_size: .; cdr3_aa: CASSVQGAGTGELFF; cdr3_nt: TGTGCCAGCAGCGTACAGGGAGCGGGTACCGGGGAGCTGTTTTTT
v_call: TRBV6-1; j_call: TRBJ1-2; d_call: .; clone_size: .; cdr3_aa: CASSEGPLYGYTF; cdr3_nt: TGTGCCAGCAGTGAAGGGCCGCTCTATGGCTACACCTTC
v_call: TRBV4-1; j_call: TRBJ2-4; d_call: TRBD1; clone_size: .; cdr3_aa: CASSQDGDRRSIQYF; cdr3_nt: TGCGCCAGCAGCCAAGATGGGGACAGGCGCAGCATTCAGTACTTC
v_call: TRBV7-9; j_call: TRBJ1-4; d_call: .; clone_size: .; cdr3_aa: CASASSTNEKLFF; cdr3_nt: TGTGCCAGCGCAAGTAGTACTAATGAAAAACTGTTTTTT
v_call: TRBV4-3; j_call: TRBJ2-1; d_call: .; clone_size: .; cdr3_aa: CASSQDHGGAPYNEQFF; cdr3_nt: TGCGCCAGCAGCCAAGACCATGGAGGGGCACCCTACAATGAGCAGTTCTTC
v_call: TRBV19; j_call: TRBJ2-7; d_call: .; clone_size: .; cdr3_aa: CASSLTSHEQYF; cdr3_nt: TGTGCCAGTAGTCTTACTAGCCACGAGCAGTACTTC
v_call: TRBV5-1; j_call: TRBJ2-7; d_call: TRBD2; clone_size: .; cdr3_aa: CASSLGSLAGGSYEQYF; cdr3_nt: TGCGCCAGCAGCTTGGGGTCACTAGCGGGAGGCTCCTACGAGCAGTACTTC
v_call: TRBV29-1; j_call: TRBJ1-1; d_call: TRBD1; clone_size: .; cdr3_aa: CSVNRGFTEAFF; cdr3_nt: TGCAGCGTAAACAGGGGATTCACTGAAGCTTTCTTT
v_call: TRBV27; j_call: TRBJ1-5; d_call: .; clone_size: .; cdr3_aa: CASSLTVSNQPQHF; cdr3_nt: TGTGCCAGCAGCCTGACAGTTAGCAATCAGCCCCAGCATTTT
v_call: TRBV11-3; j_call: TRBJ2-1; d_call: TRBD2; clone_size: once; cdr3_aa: CASSPSGGGLNEQFF; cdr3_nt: TGTGCCAGCAGTCCTAGCGGGGGGGGACTCAATGAGCAGTTCTTC
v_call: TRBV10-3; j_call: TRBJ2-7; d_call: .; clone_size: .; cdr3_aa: CATRIRDLSYEQYF; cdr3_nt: TGTGCCACGCGTATCCGGGACTTGTCCTACGAGCAGTACTTC
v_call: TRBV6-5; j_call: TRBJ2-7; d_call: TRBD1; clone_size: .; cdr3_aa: CASSYSWDSSYEQYF; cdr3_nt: TGTGCCAGCAGTTACTCGTGGGACAGCTCCTACGAGCAGTACTTC
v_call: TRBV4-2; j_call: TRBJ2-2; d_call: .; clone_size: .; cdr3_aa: CASSQGPSAGELFF; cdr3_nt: TGTGCCAGCAGCCAAGGTCCTAGCGCCGGGGAGCTGTTTTTT
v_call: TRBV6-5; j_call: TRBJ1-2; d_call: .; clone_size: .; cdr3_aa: CASSYSENYGYTF; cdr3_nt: TGTGCCAGCAGTTACTCGGAGAACTATGGCTACACCTTC